These T cell receptor beta chains were read from a single sample in a study of CD8 T cells in ankylosing spondylitis. TCRdb used MiXCR to reprocess the 5' RACE reads, holding one entry per CDR3 protein. Here the sample spans some 200,000 distinct CDR3 sequences, roughly 25% being singletons. Sequenced sample: blood, either unsorted or a sorted T cell fraction (not recorded which). The receptors come from a male donor with ankylosing spondylitis or in good health (not recorded which). Both conserved end residues are part of each CDR3. D genes are given only for firm matches. Clone size is shown for a subset of rows, as once, few, many or a class of expanded clone.

d_gene,v_gene,j_gene,abundance,len,CDR3aa,CDR3nt
TRBD1,TRBV20-1,TRBJ2-2,many,13,CSAVRQGAGELFF,TGCAGTGCTGTAAGACAGGGGGCCGGGGAGCTGTTTTTT
-,TRBV21-1,TRBJ2-7,few,17,CASTPRTSQKKNYEQYF,TGTGCCAGCACCCCGCGGACTAGCCAAAAAAAGAACTACGAGCAGTACTTC
-,TRBV21-1,TRBJ2-3,many,15,CASSNRAVPTDTQYF,TGTGCCAGCAGCAACAGGGCCGTTCCCACAGATACGCAGTATTTT
-,TRBV29-1,TRBJ2-5,few,10,CSAGFETQYF,TGCAGCGCCGGTTTCGAGACCCAGTACTTC
TRBD1,TRBV9,TRBJ2-6,few,15,CATGQGHSGANVLTF,TGTGCCACAGGACAGGGGCACTCTGGGGCCAACGTCCTGACTTTC
-,TRBV9,TRBJ1-6,-,12,CASSPGVSPLHF,TGTGCCAGCAGTCCAGGCGTTTCACCCCTCCACTTT
TRBD2,TRBV5-1,TRBJ2-7,-,15,CASSLESSGSYEQYF,TGCGCCAGCAGCTTGGAGTCTAGCGGGAGCTACGAGCAGTACTTC
-,TRBV9,TRBJ2-1,-,13,CASSAPGPSEQFF,TGTGCCAGCAGCGCCCCGGGACCATCCGAGCAGTTCTTC
TRBD1,TRBV12-3/TRBV12-4,TRBJ1-5,-,16,CASSLVTGVSNQPQHF,TGTGCCAGCAGTTTAGTTACAGGGGTTAGCAATCAGCCCCAGCATTTT
TRBD2,TRBV4-3,TRBJ2-1,-,17,CASSLEGLAGGPDEQFF,TGCGCCAGCAGCCTTGAAGGTCTAGCGGGAGGGCCGGATGAGCAGTTCTTC
-,TRBV14,TRBJ2-5,-,13,CASSQGRLETQYF,TGTGCCAGCAGCCAAGGCCGGTTAGAGACCCAGTACTTC
-,TRBV5-5,TRBJ2-7,-,14,CASSLVGLAGEQYF,TGTGCCAGCAGCCTTGTAGGTCTTGCGGGGGAGCAGTACTTC
-,TRBV20-1,TRBJ2-7,few,14,CSARIPHKSYEQYF,TGCAGTGCTAGAATCCCTCATAAGTCCTACGAGCAGTACTTC
TRBD2,TRBV20-1,TRBJ2-7,-,14,CSGTRAGGAYEQYF,TGCAGTGGGACAAGAGCGGGGGGCGCCTACGAGCAGTACTTC
-,TRBV12-3/TRBV12-4,TRBJ2-1,many,10,CASSFNEQFF,TGTGCCAGCAGTTTTAATGAGCAGTTCTTC
TRBD2,TRBV28,TRBJ2-7,many,15,CASSFAASGSYEQYF,TGTGCCAGCAGTTTCGCGGCTAGCGGGAGCTACGAGCAGTACTTC
TRBD1,TRBV6-1,TRBJ1-1,few,14,CASRKQGKNTEAFF,TGTGCCAGCAGGAAACAGGGGAAGAACACTGAAGCTTTCTTT
-,TRBV6-1,TRBJ2-1,many,16,CASRPPGGGPYNEQFF,TGTGCCAGCAGACCCCCCGGGGGAGGCCCCTACAATGAGCAGTTCTTC
-,TRBV29-1,TRBJ1-1,few,14,CSVEVRAWGTEAFF,TGCAGCGTTGAAGTCAGGGCCTGGGGGACTGAAGCTTTCTTT
-,TRBV6-5,TRBJ1-6,many,13,CASSYSRDSPLHF,TGTGCCAGCAGTTACAGCAGGGACTCACCCCTCCACTTT
-,TRBV6-1,TRBJ1-5,few,16,CASNSRPGSENQPQHF,TGTGCCAGCAACTCTAGGCCAGGGTCCGAGAATCAGCCCCAGCATTTT
-,TRBV12-3/TRBV12-4,TRBJ2-2,many,13,CASSLWGPGELFF,TGTGCCAGCAGTTTATGGGGCCCCGGGGAGCTGTTTTTT
TRBD2,TRBV11-2,TRBJ2-1,many,18,CASSPRHSGTSGRPEQFF,TGTGCCAGCAGCCCAAGACATTCCGGGACTAGCGGGAGGCCTGAGCAGTTCTTC
TRBD2,TRBV20-1,TRBJ2-1,few,16,CSARETSGSIVNEQFF,TGCAGTGCTAGAGAGACTAGCGGGAGCATCGTCAATGAGCAGTTCTTC
TRBD2,TRBV5-1,TRBJ2-3,many,14,CASSLGTRTDTQYF,TGCGCCAGCAGCTTGGGGACTAGAACAGATACGCAGTATTTT
-,TRBV20-1,TRBJ2-3,-,12,CSANSGTDTQYF,TGCAGTGCAAATAGCGGCACAGATACGCAGTATTTT